This T cell receptor beta chain emerged from a study of blood T cell repertoires in COVID-19. Study background: Sites across the United States, Italy and Spain contributed samples from acute and convalescent COVID-19. Sample material is recorded as cDNA or gDNA derived from T cells, B-cell-depleted T cells, or PBMCs.

One Seattle source followed patients from active infection through their disease course. J gave up 7 bases and V 6 bases, and 12 bases lay outside the gene matches. This CDR3 region has 16 residues. Germline assignment: CDR1 LNHDA and CDR2 SQIVND (reference sequence). In the authors' workflow: Estimation of nucleated cell counts relied on the amplification of reference gene primers. Using immunoSEQ multiplex PCR, the repertoire was profiled, and TCRdb retains in-frame clones only, with some absent. V and J calls and clone size are given by that table; D and trimming were obtained from the DNA. The data contain fewer than 200,000 clones, about 83% of them seen just once; the ten biggest clones take up roughly an eighth.

The TCR comes from a woman between 65 and 79 years old with COVID-19, enrolled during active disease. V is TRBV19 and J is TRBJ2-1; 10 positions match TRBD2. Material for sequencing was peripheral blood. DNA for the CDR3: TGTGCCAGTAGCAAGCAACTAGCGGGAATGGGTAATGAGCAGTTCTTC. This sequence encodes CASSKQLAGMGNEQFF.